This TCR beta chain was recorded in a study of T cell repertoires in cytomegalovirus infection. Study-level information: CMV infection plus the matching HLA type was flagged by public TCR beta signatures.

To note about this clonotype: A junction boundary mismatches the germline segment, possibly from a read error.

MiXCR was run by TCRdb on the reads, yielding one entry per CDR3 protein. Of 630,000 or so distinct CDR3 sequences in the sample, 20% to 30% were seen once. The germline V gene has CDR1 MGHRA and CDR2 YSYEKL. The CDR3 runs to 17 residues. This TCR came from a human donor in good health (CMV status not recorded). Some clones in this sample may be carry-over from other donors' samples. V is TRBV4-1 and J is TRBJ2-1, with D perhaps matching TRBD2 (6 bases). Source material: CD8+ T cells from PBMCs. The CDR3 nucleotides are TGTGCCAGCAACCAAGGAGCATCGGCGGGGCCACACAATGAGCAGTTCTTC. Its translation: CASNQGASAGPHNEQFF.